This entry lists 21 T cell receptor beta chains sequenced from one sample in a study of cytotoxic CD8 clonotypes in ibrutinib-treated CLL. Assay used: immunoSEQ multiplex PCR; TCRdb lists only in-frame clones, some missing. The repertoire includes about 74,000 clones, around 82% of them detected once, and 7.7% sits in the top ten. The sequences come from PBMCs, collected at disease progression, from a patient treated with ibrutinib. The receptors shown here come from a human donor with chronic lymphocytic leukemia.

The rearrangement joins TRBV27 to TRBJ2-1; 8 bases agree with TRBD2. V gave up 5 bases and J gave up 5 bases; unmatched junction bases: 11. Looked up from germline, CDR1 is MNHEY and CDR2 is SMNVEV (reference sequence). The CDR3 consists of 16 residues. CDR3 coding DNA: TGTGCCAGCAGTCCGATTCTCAAGCGGGGGCACAATGAGCAGTTCTTC. It encodes CASSPILKRGHNEQFF.

The J gene is TRBJ2-1, the V gene TRBV11-3; 13 bases are a match to TRBD2. The V and J ends lost 1 base and 6 bases, in that order; junction bases with no gene match: 6. CDR1 and CDR2 from the germline V gene are SGHNT and YENEEA. The CDR3 covers 17 residues. CDR3 sequence reads: CASSLGGTSGILNEQFF. The CDR3 region has the DNA TGTGCCAGCAGCTTAGGCGGGACTAGCGGGATTCTCAATGAGCAGTTCTTC.

This clone was found a few times. J is TRBJ2-7 and V is TRBV27; D not certain. The CDR3 is 12 amino acids. V was shortened by 7 bases and J by 4 bases, with 11 bases between the two germline ends. CDR1 MNHEY and CDR2 SMNVEV come from the germline V gene (reference sequence). The CDR3 nucleotides read TGTGCCAGCACCTCCCGTAGATACGAGCAGTACTTC. It encodes CASTSRRYEQYF.

The gene calls are TRBV19 and TRBJ1-2; D ambiguous. The CDR3 consists of 17 residues. Germline V gene lookup returns CDR1 LNHDA and CDR2 SQIVND (reference sequence). Deletions cut 5 bases from V and 4 bases from J, with 23 bases between. This chain's CDR3 is CASSPLTPRHLGYGYTF. For the CDR3, the DNA is TGTGCCAGTAGTCCCTTAACTCCTCGACACCTTGGCTATGGCTACACCTTC.

V gene TRBV18 combines with J gene TRBJ2-1; no definite D call. V was trimmed by 7 bases and J by 0 bases, leaving 7 bases between them. Germline V gives CDR1 KGHSH, CDR2 LQKENI. The CDR3 runs to 13 residues. In DNA form, the CDR3 reads TGTGCCAGCTACGCGAGCTCCTACAATGAGCAGTTCTTC. As protein: CASYASSYNEQFF.

The rearrangement links TRBV10-3 to TRBJ1-5; D is perhaps TRBD1 (5 bases). V lost 10 bases to trimming and J lost 0 bases, with 16 bases between them. The CDR3 has 15 residues. The germline V gene has CDR1 ENHRY and CDR2 SYGVKD. As DNA, the CDR3 is TGTGCCACCAGAGGACACCGAGGTAGCAATCAGCCCCAGCATTTT. It translates to CATRGHRGSNQPQHF.

Here the CDR3 DNA reads TGTGCCAGCAGCCGCACCCCAACGCGGAGGGTCTATGGCTACACCTTC. Its protein product is CASSRTPTRRVYGYTF. The V gene is TRBV14, the J gene TRBJ1-2; D not certain. V was trimmed by 4 bases and J by 4 bases, leaving 19 bases between them. CDR1 is SGHDN, CDR2 FVKESK, per germline. The CDR3 is made up of 16 amino acids.

CDR3 in DNA: TGTGCCACAGAAGGGCTTGGCAATCAGCCCCAGCATTTT. Translating gives CATEGLGNQPQHF. This chain uses TRBV19 with TRBJ1-5; D remains unclear. Trimming cost V 10 bases and J 2 bases, with 12 bases left between them. There are 13 residues in the CDR3. Germline values: CDR1 LNHDA, CDR2 SQIVND (reference sequence).

The chain carries TRBV2 and TRBJ1-3; the D gene is possibly TRBD1 (5 bases). V lost 7 bases and J lost 0, with 16 bases in between. Germline V lookup: CDR1 SNHLY, CDR2 FYNNEI. The CDR3 spans 16 residues. The CDR3, as DNA: TGTGCCAGCAAGCAGTCGGACATCCTCTCTGGAAACACCATATATTTT. Translated, it gives CASKQSDILSGNTIYF.

This clone was observed once. The junction and the germline gene differ at one end; a read error may be behind it. The rearrangement joins TRBV10-3 to TRBJ2-3; weak D call: TRBD2 (6 bases). This CDR3 region has 13 residues. The germline CDR1 and CDR2 sequences are ENHRY and SYGVKD. CDR3 in DNA: TGTGCCATTGTGAGCCACCAAGGGGAGGACCGGACTTTT. Encoded protein: CAIVSHQGEDRTF.

This clone has only a few counts. This rearrangement joins TRBV29-1 to TRBJ1-1; the D gene is possibly TRBD1 (5 bases). Germline V CDR1 and CDR2: SQVTM, ANQGSEA. The V and J ends lost 7 bases and 9 bases respectively, with 12 bases between them. This CDR3 contains 10 residues. CDR3 region: CSALGHKAFF. CDR3 in DNA: TGCAGCGCCCTAGGACACAAAGCTTTCTTT.

This clone appeared a single time. The chain uses TRBV6-1 and TRBJ1-2; D not resolved. Trimming took off 3 bases at V and 7 bases at J, with 15 bases between the two ends. This CDR3 is built from 14 residues. Per germline, CDR1 MNHNS and CDR2 SASEGT. CDR3 sequence: CASSENLGMSGYTF. The CDR3 coding sequence is TGTGCCAGCAGTGAGAATTTGGGGATGAGTGGCTACACCTTC.

The chain links TRBV12-2 to TRBJ2-7. TRBV12-2 is listed as a pseudogene. The CDR3 length is 13 residues. CDR3 amino acids: CASSPRTSHEQYF. The CDR3 DNA is TGTGCCAGCAGCCCACGGACGTCCCACGAGCAGTACTTC.

This chain joins TRBV5-8 and TRBJ2-3, with no clear D. V was pared by 4 bases and J by 0 bases, with 6 bases between. The germline V gene has CDR1 SGHTS and CDR2 YDEGEE. This CDR3 comprises 13 residues. This CDR3 is CASSKDSTDTQYF. Written as DNA, the CDR3 is TGTGCCAGCAGCAAGGACAGCACAGATACGCAGTATTTT.

The V gene is TRBV28, the J gene TRBJ1-6; 10 bases line up with TRBD1. The germline V gene has CDR1 MDHEN and CDR2 SYDVKM. The CDR3 consists of 16 residues. With 4 bases clipped from V and 13 bases from J, the junction kept 13 bases outside the gene matches. CDR3 sequence (DNA): TGTGCCAGCAGTTCAACCGGGACAGGGGCCCTGGCGCCCCTCCACTTT. Protein: CASSSTGTGALAPLHF.

The chain recombines TRBV2 with TRBJ1-1; D is uncertain. Trimming took 5 bases from V and 0 from J, leaving 10 bases between them. Germline CDR1 reads SNHLY; CDR2 reads FYNNEI. The CDR3 has 14 residues. The chain's CDR3 is CASSFRFMNTEAFF. In nucleotides, the CDR3 is TGTGCCAGCAGTTTCCGGTTCATGAACACTGAAGCTTTCTTT.

This clone has only one observation. This chain uses TRBV28 with TRBJ1-5; D is perhaps TRBD1 (5 bases). Germline V gene data show CDR1 as MDHEN and CDR2 as SYDVKM. V was clipped by 4 bases and J by 1 base, with 8 bases between them. This CDR3 contains 14 residues. The CDR3 DNA sequence: TGTGCCAGCAGTTCAGGGCTGAGCAATCAGCCCCAGCATTTT. Translated, it gives CASSSGLSNQPQHF.

The J gene is TRBJ1-5, the V gene TRBV7-2; 8 bases fit TRBD1. The trim removed 5 bases at V and 6 bases at J, leaving 6 bases unmatched. Germline lookup yields CDR1 SGHTA and CDR2 FQGNSA. The CDR3 has 14 residues. The CDR3 sequence is CASSTAGGGQPQHF. CDR3 coding DNA: TGTGCCAGCAGCACCGCAGGGGGCGGTCAGCCCCAGCATTTT.

The sample holds one count of this clone. The chain combines TRBV5-4 with TRBJ2-5; 14 bases fit TRBD2. J was trimmed by 5 bases and V by 5 bases; bases with no gene match: 5. CDR1 is SGHNT and CDR2 is YYREEE in the germline V gene (reference sequence). The CDR3 spans 15 residues. This CDR3 is CASSSGTSGSETQYF. The CDR3 nucleotides read TGTGCCAGCAGTTCAGGGACTAGCGGGAGCGAGACCCAGTACTTC.

This clone was picked up a small number of times. This rearrangement joins TRBV4-2 to TRBJ1-5; 7 nucleotides line up with TRBD1. The CDR3 is 16 residues long. CDR1 and CDR2 from the germline V gene are LGHNA and YNFKEQ. Trimming took 1 base from V and 1 from J; bases not matched to a gene: 4. The CDR3: CASSQGTGSSNQPQHF. CDR3 DNA sequence: TGTGCCAGCAGCCAAGGGACAGGTTCGAGCAATCAGCCCCAGCATTTT.

The rearrangement joins TRBV20-1 to TRBJ1-1; D gene unclear. The V gene's germline CDR1 is DFQATT and CDR2 SNEGSKA (reference sequence). The CDR3 extends over 11 amino acids. The V gene lost 6 bases and the J gene lost 10 bases, with 15 bases spanning the gap. CDR3 DNA sequence: TGCAGTGCCCCCATCCAAGGGAGAGCTTTCTTT. Protein: CSAPIQGRAFF.